These T cell receptor beta chains were read from a single sample in a study of blood T cell repertoires in COVID-19. TCRdb's table, derived via immunoSEQ multiplex PCR, lists solely in-frame clones and lacks some. The sample has about 35,000 clones; around 87% are singletons. The sample comprised peripheral blood. These receptors were taken from a human donor in a cohort sampled during active COVID-19. The CDR3 runs from the conserved cysteine through the conserved F or W. Fields, in order: clone size, V gene, D gene, J gene, CDR3 DNA, CDR3 protein. D genes are given only for firm matches. A clone size is listed for some rows: how often the clone was seen (once, few, many), or a class if it is expanded.

-	TRBV10-3	-	TRBJ2-2	TGTGCCATCACGAAGACCGGAGGGACCGGGGAGCTGTTTTTT	CAITKTGGTGELFF
-	TRBV12-3/TRBV12-4	-	TRBJ1-5	TGTGCCAGCATGGACGGGGGGAGACAAGCCCAGCATTTT	CASMDGGRQAQHF
few	TRBV7-8	-	TRBJ2-3	TGTGCCAGCAGCCAAACAAAAGATACGCAGTATTTT	CASSQTKDTQYF
-	TRBV6-6	-	TRBJ2-5	TGTGCCAGCAGCCCGCGTGGTAGCCTGGAGACCCAGTACTTC	CASSPRGSLETQYF
-	TRBV5-1	TRBD1	TRBJ2-3	TGCGCCAGCAGCAATTCACAGGGGGCTGCAGATACGCAGTATTTT	CASSNSQGAADTQYF
-	TRBV4-1	-	TRBJ2-1	TGCGCCAGCAGCCTAGAACAGCTGAACCCCTACAATGAGCAGTTCTTC	CASSLEQLNPYNEQFF
-	TRBV7-2	TRBD2	TRBJ2-1	TGTGCCTCAGGCGAGCGGGGAGGCTACAATGAGCAGTTCTTC	CASGERGGYNEQFF
-	TRBV7-6	-	TRBJ1-6	TGTGCCAGCAGCCGATCGGGACCGGGACTTAATAATTCACCCCTCCACTTT	CASSRSGPGLNNSPLHF
-	TRBV28	-	TRBJ1-2	TGTGCCAGCAGTTTAGGCAGCTATGGCTACACCTTC	CASSLGSYGYTF
few	TRBV28	-	TRBJ1-5	TGTGCTTCTACCCTTTATAGCAATCAGCCCCAGCATTTT	CASTLYSNQPQHF
-	TRBV6-5	-	TRBJ2-7	TGTGCCAGCAGGACCACAGGGTCCGAGCAGTACTTC	CASRTTGSEQYF
-	TRBV10-2	TRBD2	TRBJ2-3	TGCGCCAGTTCCCCACTAGCGGGCACAGATACGCAGTATTTT	CASSPLAGTDTQYF
-	TRBV9	-	TRBJ1-1	TGTGCCAGCACTCTAGACGGGGGTATGAACACTGAAGCTTTCTTT	CASTLDGGMNTEAFF
-	TRBV7-2	-	TRBJ2-7	TGTGCCAGCAGCTTAGCGGGACACTCCTACGAGCAGTACTTC	CASSLAGHSYEQYF
-	TRBV5-4	TRBD1	TRBJ1-1	TGTGCCAGCAGACCGGACAGGGGGCGCATGAACACTGAAGCTTTCTTT	CASRPDRGRMNTEAFF
-	TRBV7-9	-	TRBJ1-2	TGTGCCAGCAGCTTAGTAGCCCACCCCGACACCTTC	CASSLVAHPDTF
-	TRBV27	TRBD1	TRBJ1-4	TGTGCCAGCGCGGGACAGGGGAGGGCTAATGAAAAACTGTTTTTT	CASAGQGRANEKLFF
-	TRBV28	TRBD1	TRBJ1-2	TGTGCCAGCAGTTTACAGGGGGCTGTCGTTGGCTACACCTTC	CASSLQGAVVGYTF
-	TRBV6-5	-	TRBJ2-1	TGTGCCAGCAGTACAGATTACAATGAGCAGTTCTTC	CASSTDYNEQFF
-	TRBV7-2	-	TRBJ2-5	TGTGCCAGCAGCCAGAGCGGAATACAAGAGACCCAGTACTTC	CASSQSGIQETQYF
-	TRBV14	-	TRBJ2-5	TGTGCCAGCAGCCAATCGACAGAGTACCAAGAGACCCAGTACTTC	CASSQSTEYQETQYF
-	TRBV6-5	-	TRBJ1-1	TGTGCCAGCAGTTACTCGAGAGACTCCACTGAAGCTTTCTTT	CASSYSRDSTEAFF
few	TRBV4-3	-	TRBJ1-6	TGCGCCAGCAGCCAAGATCGGGGAGGGCGGGGTAATTCACCCCTCCACTTT	CASSQDRGGRGNSPLHF
-	TRBV3-1/TRBV3-2	-	TRBJ2-7	TGTGCCAGCAGCCAAGACCCTGGGCAGATGCCCTACGAGCAGTACTTC	CASSQDPGQMPYEQYF
-	TRBV2	-	TRBJ1-2	TGTGCCAGCAGTGTCGTCAGGGGTTATGGCTACACCTTC	CASSVVRGYGYTF
-	TRBV24-1	-	TRBJ2-3	TGTGCCACCAGTGATTTGGGCGGCCTGGACACAGATACGCAGTATTTT	CATSDLGGLDTDTQYF
few	TRBV7-5	-	TRBJ1-5	TGTCCAATGGCAGGGCGTCAGGCCCAGCATTTT	CPMAGRQAQHF
-	TRBV7-2	-	TRBJ2-1	TGTGCCAGCAGCGTCGGACTGAACAATGAGCAGTTCTTC	CASSVGLNNEQFF
-	TRBV7-8	-	TRBJ1-2	TGTGCCAGCAGCTTAAAAAACCTCCGGGACACAGGGAAGAATTATGGCTACACCTTC	CASSLKNLRDTGKNYGYTF
-	TRBV28	-	TRBJ1-6	TGTGCCAGCAGTTTGGCGGGAGGGGGAAATAATTCACCCCTCCACTTT	CASSLAGGGNNSPLHF
-	TRBV7-6	-	TRBJ1-4	TGTGCCAGCAGCCCAGGTTTGCAACGCGAAAAACTGTTTTTT	CASSPGLQREKLFF
-	TRBV19	TRBD1	TRBJ1-4	TGTGCCAGTAGTATCCGGACAGGAGTTAGTGAAAAACTGTTTTTT	CASSIRTGVSEKLFF
once	TRBV28	-	TRBJ1-5	TGTGCCAGCAGTTTTAAGACTCCCCAGCATTTT	CASSFKTPQHF
-	TRBV28	TRBD1	TRBJ1-1	TGTGCCAGCAGTTTAGGACCGGGACAGGAGACTGAAGCTTTCTTT	CASSLGPGQETEAFF
-	TRBV5-8	TRBD1	TRBJ2-5	TGTGCCAGCAGCTCCTATCTACAGGGGGCGCAGTACTTC	CASSSYLQGAQYF
-	TRBV19	-	TRBJ2-7	TGTGCCAGTAGCCCCGGGACTGCTACCTACGAGCAGTACTTC	CASSPGTATYEQYF
-	TRBV24-1	TRBD1	TRBJ2-2	TGTGCCACCAGTGGATCCCAGGGGGCTCTTAGGAACACCGGGGAGCTGTTTTTT	CATSGSQGALRNTGELFF
-	TRBV6-5	-	TRBJ1-2	TGTGCCAGCAGTTACTCGAGGGTCGACGGGGGTGGCTACACCTTC	CASSYSRVDGGGYTF
-	TRBV9	-	TRBJ1-5	TGTGCCAGCAGCGTAGATCCAGGCAACAATCAGCCCCAGCATTTT	CASSVDPGNNQPQHF
-	TRBV4-1	TRBD1	TRBJ1-5	TGCGCCAGCAGCCAAGACGAGACAGGGCCTCAGCCCCAGCATTTT	CASSQDETGPQPQHF
few	TRBV6-2/TRBV6-3	-	TRBJ2-2	TGTGCCAGCAGTTACGCCGAGTACACCGGGGAGCTGTTTTTT	CASSYAEYTGELFF
-	TRBV29-1	TRBD1	TRBJ2-5	TGCAGCGTTGATGGGACAGGGGGAAGACAAGAGACCCAGTACTTC	CSVDGTGGRQETQYF
-	TRBV2	-	TRBJ1-4	TGTGCCAGCAGTGAATCAGGGATTGAAAAACTGTTTTTT	CASSESGIEKLFF
-	TRBV19	TRBD2	TRBJ2-5	TGTGCCAGTAGTATGGGACTAGCGGGGGGGGAAGAGACCCAGTACTTC	CASSMGLAGGEETQYF
-	TRBV9	-	TRBJ2-1	TGTGCCAGCAGCGTAGCCTCTAGGGGTGAGCAGTTCTTC	CASSVASRGEQFF
-	TRBV7-2	-	TRBJ2-7	TGTGCCAGCAGCTTACGATCCCCCGTGGGAGTCTACGAGCAGTACTTC	CASSLRSPVGVYEQYF